This entry features one TCR beta chain sequence. Its target antigen remains unknown. Base qualities were left out, and no much larger clone turns up one base away. Sequenced using an Illumina HiSeq 1500. The public reads were reprocessed in TCRdb via fastp at Q25 and MiXCR, keeping in-frame beta chains. Identical CDR3 proteins give one entry, which carries the most common genes and DNA. Present in this sample are 200,000 to 250,000 distinct CDR3 sequences, 35% to 40% of which were seen just once. The ten biggest clones cover more than 50% of the sample. Trimming costs V 6 bases and J 7 bases, and their ends lie 15 bases apart. The CDR3, from cysteine to phenylalanine, totals 14 residues. The kept DNA is CDR3 alone, 42 bases in frame from the first base. CDR1 and CDR2 (SEHNR, FQNEAQ) derive from the germline V gene (reference sequence). The sample is drawn from a study of T cell repertoires in cytomegalovirus infection (dated by TCRdb to the late 2010s). Context from the whole study: Alongside well-studied HLA-B-restricted epitopes, the peptide stimulations were aimed at recently identified HLA-C-restricted CMV epitopes, whose presentation resists viral immunomodulation. Donor HLA type was relevant to the analysis, because carriage of CMV infection together with the matching HLA type was indicated by public TCR beta signatures.

Explained via the paper, the treatment or condition label denotes: in vitro stimulation with specific CMV peptide epitopes to enrich CMV-specific T cells. Paper-wide results and their limitations: The ex vivo response was dominated by HLA-C-restricted CMV-specific TCR beta clonotypes, which also provided the single most frequent clonotype in two of eight donors. Carriers of CMV infection plus the relevant HLA type were discriminated by the cumulative frequency of public TCR beta family members in the study cohort and in an independent roughly 320-donor cohort.

The sequence was collected from a human donor in good health (CMV status not recorded). Some clones in this sample may be carry-over from other donors' samples. This chain joins TRBV7-9 to TRBJ2-2; the D gene is perhaps TRBD1 or TRBD2, each of them matching over 6 bases. Sequencing used CD8+ T cells from cultured PBMCs, obtained from culture after CMV antigen stimulation. The CDR3 corresponds to CASRVPGANGELFF. The nucleotide sequence is given as TGTGCCAGCAGGGTACCGGGGGCTAACGGGGAGCTGTTTTTT.